Listed below are T cell receptor beta chains from one sample, sequenced in a study of T cells after yellow fever vaccination. A single record per CDR3 protein comes from TCRdb applying MiXCR to the 5' RACE reads. The sample consists of some 300,000 distinct CDR3 sequences, less than 9.5% of them appearing once. The material was PBMCs, obtained approximately 40 days after the first yellow fever vaccination. The receptors were gathered from a man between 18 and 29 years old who received the YFV17D yellow fever vaccine. Both conserved end residues are part of each CDR3. Fields, in order: D gene, clone size, V gene, J gene, CDR3 protein, CDR3 DNA. The D gene is left open where the match is weak. Clone size is not always given. Where it is, it says once, few, many or a class for expanded clones.

NA	few	TRBV29-1	TRBJ2-3	CSVEGALGGRTDTQYF	TGCAGCGTTGAAGGGGCACTTGGGGGCCGCACAGATACGCAGTATTTT
NA	many	TRBV29-1	TRBJ2-1	CSGTASYNEQFF	TGCAGCGGAACAGCCTCCTACAATGAGCAGTTCTTC
NA	few	TRBV20-1	TRBJ2-7	CSARGWGPHEQYF	TGCAGTGCTAGAGGGTGGGGGCCCCACGAGCAGTACTTC
NA	NA	TRBV27	TRBJ2-6	CASSYLHSGANVLTF	TGTGCCAGCAGTTATCTGCACTCTGGGGCCAACGTCCTGACTTTC
NA	NA	TRBV19	TRBJ1-3	CATYRRGGFGNTIYF	TGTGCCACATACAGGCGCGGGGGATTTGGAAACACCATATATTTT
NA	many	TRBV5-1	TRBJ2-7	CASSFQGEQYF	TGCGCCAGCAGCTTTCAGGGAGAGCAGTACTTC
NA	NA	TRBV5-4	TRBJ2-1	CASSFGRAREQFF	TGTGCCAGCAGCTTTGGCAGGGCGCGGGAGCAGTTCTTC
NA	NA	TRBV4-3	TRBJ2-4	CASSQDAQDWDIQYF	TGCGCCAGCAGCCAAGATGCCCAGGACTGGGACATTCAGTACTTC
TRBD1	few	TRBV27	TRBJ1-2	CASSDSGTGDLYGYTF	TGTGCCAGCAGTGACTCCGGGACAGGGGACCTCTATGGCTACACCTTC
NA	NA	TRBV9	TRBJ1-2	CASSPRAPGGNGYTF	TGTGCCAGCAGCCCCAGGGCCCCAGGAGGGAATGGCTACACCTTC
TRBD2	few	TRBV5-4	TRBJ2-3	CASTSGASTDTQYF	TGTGCCAGCACGAGCGGGGCTAGCACAGATACGCAGTATTTT
NA	many	TRBV7-9	TRBJ2-2	CATPAGNTGELFF	TGTGCCACCCCGGCCGGGAACACCGGGGAGCTGTTTTTT
NA	few	TRBV11-2	TRBJ2-7	CASSLDPGPHYEQYF	TGTGCCAGCAGCTTAGATCCTGGGCCCCATTACGAGCAGTACTTC
TRBD1	few	TRBV29-1	TRBJ1-1	CSVGLGGIEAFF	TGCAGCGTTGGTCTAGGGGGCATTGAAGCTTTCTTT
NA	NA	TRBV5-1	TRBJ2-1	CASSAGGPVEQFF	TGCGCCAGCAGCGCCGGGGGGCCCGTTGAGCAGTTCTTC
TRBD1	NA	TRBV20-1	TRBJ1-6	CSARTGDYYNSPLHF	TGCAGTGCAAGGACAGGGGACTATTATAATTCACCCCTCCACTTT
NA	NA	TRBV19	TRBJ2-4	CASSPYGTDIQYF	TGTGCCAGTAGTCCATACGGGACGGACATTCAGTACTTC
NA	few	TRBV28	TRBJ1-3	CASSFPLGVPGNTIYF	TGTGCCAGCAGTTTTCCCCTCGGGGTGCCCGGAAACACCATATATTTT
TRBD2	NA	TRBV11-2	TRBJ2-5	CASSFLSGGSQETQYF	TGTGCCAGCAGCTTCCTTAGCGGGGGGTCCCAAGAGACCCAGTACTTC
TRBD1	many	TRBV7-6	TRBJ2-3	CASSFSGTGVRNTQYF	TGTGCCAGCAGCTTTTCTGGGACAGGGGTACGAAATACGCAGTATTTT
NA	NA	TRBV2	TRBJ1-1	CASSEAGTEAFF	TGTGCCAGCAGTGAGGCAGGCACTGAAGCTTTCTTT
TRBD2	few	TRBV7-9	TRBJ2-5	CASSPPGLAGAETQYF	TGTGCCAGCAGCCCCCCGGGACTAGCGGGGGCAGAGACCCAGTACTTC
NA	NA	TRBV12-3/TRBV12-4	TRBJ1-5	CASALQEGDQPQHF	TGTGCCAGCGCCTTACAGGAGGGGGATCAGCCCCAGCATTTT
NA	many	TRBV6-2/TRBV6-3	TRBJ2-1	CASSYLGSEQFF	TGTGCCAGCAGTTACCTGGGCAGTGAGCAGTTCTTC
TRBD2	many	TRBV7-3	TRBJ2-1	CASSGSSGGVENEQFF	TGTGCCAGCAGCGGATCTAGCGGGGGGGTGGAGAATGAGCAGTTCTTC
TRBD1	many	TRBV6-5	TRBJ2-1	CASSLDRENEQFF	TGTGCCAGCAGCTTAGACAGGGAAAATGAGCAGTTCTTC
NA	many	TRBV30	TRBJ1-4	CAWSMEGEREKLFF	TGTGCCTGGAGTATGGAGGGGGAGAGGGAAAAACTGTTTTTT
NA	NA	TRBV4-2	TRBJ2-5	CASSQDYKYQETQYF	TGTGCCAGCAGCCAAGATTACAAGTACCAAGAGACCCAGTACTTC
NA	NA	TRBV18	TRBJ2-1	CASSPPPGLSGGQEQFF	TGTGCCAGCTCACCACCACCGGGACTATCGGGGGGCCAGGAGCAGTTCTTC
TRBD1	few	TRBV2	TRBJ2-7	CASRLDRDLPYEQYF	TGTGCCAGCCGCCTAGACAGGGACCTTCCCTACGAGCAGTACTTC
NA	few	TRBV7-2	TRBJ1-6	CASSLAPGNNSPLHF	TGTGCCAGCAGCTTAGCTCCAGGGAATAATTCACCCCTCCACTTT
NA	NA	TRBV5-5	TRBJ2-1	CASRIGDEQFF	TGTGCCAGCAGGATAGGCGATGAGCAGTTCTTC
NA	NA	TRBV4-1	TRBJ1-2	CASSQDTAHRERARGYTF	TGCGCCAGCAGCCAAGATACGGCGCACAGGGAAAGGGCGAGGGGCTACACCTTC
NA	NA	TRBV5-8	TRBJ2-3	CASSLNLQGGTDTQYF	TGTGCCAGCAGCTTAAATTTACAAGGGGGCACAGATACGCAGTATTTT
TRBD1	few	TRBV6-2/TRBV6-3	TRBJ2-7	CASSYSTGGLRNYEQYF	TGTGCCAGCAGTTACTCGACAGGGGGCCTACGGAATTACGAGCAGTACTTC
NA	few	TRBV10-1	TRBJ2-5	CASGGQTQETQYF	TGCGCCAGCGGAGGGCAAACACAAGAGACCCAGTACTTC
NA	many	TRBV12-3/TRBV12-4	TRBJ2-6	CASSLDGNSGANVLTF	TGTGCCAGCAGTTTGGACGGGAACTCTGGGGCCAACGTCCTGACTTTC
NA	NA	TRBV7-6	TRBJ2-5	CASSPVAGGPETQYF	TGTGCCAGCAGTCCGGTCGCGGGTGGGCCCGAGACCCAGTACTTC
TRBD1	few	TRBV12-3/TRBV12-4	TRBJ2-7	CASSLPGTAYEQYF	TGTGCCAGCAGTCTACCTGGGACAGCCTACGAGCAGTACTTC
NA	few	TRBV25-1	TRBJ1-2	CASSEMEGSYGYTF	TGTGCCAGCAGTGAAATGGAGGGAAGTTATGGCTACACCTTC
TRBD1	few	TRBV28	TRBJ1-2	CASSLSPGGTGDGYTF	TGTGCCAGCAGTTTATCCCCAGGGGGGACAGGGGATGGCTACACCTTC
NA	few	TRBV7-2	TRBJ2-5	CASSRGPVETQYF	TGTGCCAGCAGCCGGGGCCCCGTAGAGACCCAGTACTTC
NA	NA	TRBV7-6	TRBJ1-6	CASSPSIMGRNSPLHF	TGTGCCAGCAGCCCCTCAATTATGGGGCGGAATTCACCCCTCCACTTT
NA	few	TRBV7-2	TRBJ1-2	CASSIGVRGYTF	TGTGCCAGCAGCATTGGGGTCCGGGGCTACACCTTC
TRBD1	few	TRBV4-3	TRBJ2-2	CASRKGTGRTGELFF	TGCGCCAGCAGGAAAGGGACAGGGAGGACCGGGGAGCTGTTTTTT
TRBD1	few	TRBV5-6	TRBJ1-2	CASSHWDRDVYGYTF	TGTGCCAGCAGCCACTGGGACAGAGATGTCTATGGCTACACCTTC
NA	NA	TRBV6-5	TRBJ2-3	CASSYTEAGGTDTQYF	TGTGCCAGCAGTTACACAGAGGCGGGCGGCACAGATACGCAGTATTTT
TRBD2	NA	TRBV19	TRBJ2-1	CASRRLADSYNEQFF	TGTGCCAGTAGACGACTAGCGGATTCCTACAATGAGCAGTTCTTC
NA	few	TRBV5-6	TRBJ1-1	CASSLEVRQSTEAFF	TGTGCCAGCAGCTTGGAAGTTAGGCAGTCCACTGAAGCTTTCTTT
TRBD1	NA	TRBV19	TRBJ1-6	CASSMSRDRTDNSPLHF	TGTGCCAGTAGTATGTCCCGGGACAGGACGGATAATTCACCCCTCCACTTT
NA	few	TRBV4-1	TRBJ2-1	CASSQSGNGGEQFF	TGCGCCAGCAGCCAATCCGGTAACGGGGGTGAGCAGTTCTTC
NA	NA	TRBV19	TRBJ2-3	CASTPEGADTQYF	TGTGCCAGTACCCCCGAGGGTGCGGATACGCAGTATTTT
NA	NA	TRBV18	TRBJ2-1	CASSPPTGRWEQFF	TGTGCCAGCTCACCCCCTACTGGACGTTGGGAGCAGTTCTTC
NA	many	TRBV4-1	TRBJ2-3	CASSQALDTQYF	TGCGCCAGCAGCCAAGCCTTAGATACGCAGTATTTT
NA	few	TRBV7-9	TRBJ1-1	CASSLNGGQGEAFF	TGTGCCAGCAGCCTGAACGGGGGGCAGGGTGAAGCTTTCTTT
NA	many	TRBV5-1	TRBJ2-1	CASSSRGQLGNEQFF	TGCGCCAGCAGCAGCAGGGGCCAACTCGGCAATGAGCAGTTCTTC
TRBD1	NA	TRBV7-6	TRBJ2-5	CASSIRQGRQETQYF	TGTGCCAGCAGCATCCGACAGGGGAGGCAAGAGACCCAGTACTTC
TRBD1	NA	TRBV11-2	TRBJ2-1	CASSLWGQGELFF	TGTGCCAGCAGCTTATGGGGACAGGGGGAACTGTTCTTC
TRBD1	NA	TRBV5-5	TRBJ1-2	CASSPDRGVTYGYTF	TGTGCCAGCAGCCCTGACAGGGGTGTCACCTATGGCTACACCTTC
TRBD2	NA	TRBV28	TRBJ2-4	CASSLSPGREGNIQYF	TGTGCCAGCAGTTTATCTCCCGGGAGGGAGGGTAACATTCAGTACTTC